The TCR beta chain under discussion was sequenced for a study of blood T cell repertoires in COVID-19. Sequencing used immunoSEQ multiplex PCR; TCRdb keeps in-frame clones, though not all of them. Of roughly 220,000 clones listed, under 90% were seen once; the top ten hold roughly 21%. CDR3 length: 13 residues. V was cut by 6 bases and J by 6 bases, with 15 bases left in between. The sample comprised peripheral blood. The rearrangement uses TRBV12-3 or TRBV12-4 and TRBJ2-7; D is perhaps TRBD1 (6 bases). The origin of this receptor is a man younger than 40 with active or convalescent COVID-19. The DNA of the CDR3 is TGTGCCAGCAGACTAACAGGGTTTCGCGAGCAGTACTTC. Amino acids: CASRLTGFREQYF.